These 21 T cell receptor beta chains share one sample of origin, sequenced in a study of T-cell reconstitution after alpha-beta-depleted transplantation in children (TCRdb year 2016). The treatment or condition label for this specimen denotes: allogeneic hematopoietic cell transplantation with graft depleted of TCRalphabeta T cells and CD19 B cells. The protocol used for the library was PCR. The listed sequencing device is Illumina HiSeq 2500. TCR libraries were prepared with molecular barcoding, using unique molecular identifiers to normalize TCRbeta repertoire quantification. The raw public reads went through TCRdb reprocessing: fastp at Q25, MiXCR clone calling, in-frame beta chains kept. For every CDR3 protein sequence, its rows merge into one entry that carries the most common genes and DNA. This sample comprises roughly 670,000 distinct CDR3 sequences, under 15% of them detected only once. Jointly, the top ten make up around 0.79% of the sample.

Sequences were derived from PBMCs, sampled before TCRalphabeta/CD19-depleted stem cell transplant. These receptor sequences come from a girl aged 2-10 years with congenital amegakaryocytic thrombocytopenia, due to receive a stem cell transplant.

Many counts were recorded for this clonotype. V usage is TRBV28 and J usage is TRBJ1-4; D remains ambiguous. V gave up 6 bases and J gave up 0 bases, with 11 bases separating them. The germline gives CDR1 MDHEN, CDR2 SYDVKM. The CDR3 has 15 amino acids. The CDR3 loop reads CASSLDLPTNEKLFF. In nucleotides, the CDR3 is TGTGCCAGCAGCCTCGACCTGCCAACTAATGAAAAACTGTTTTTT.

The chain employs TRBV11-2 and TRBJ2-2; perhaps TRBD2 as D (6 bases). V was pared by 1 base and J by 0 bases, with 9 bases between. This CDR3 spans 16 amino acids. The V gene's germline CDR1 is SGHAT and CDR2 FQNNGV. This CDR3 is CASSLGRRANTGELFF. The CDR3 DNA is TGTGCCAGCAGCTTAGGGAGGAGGGCGAACACCGGGGAGCTGTTTTTT.

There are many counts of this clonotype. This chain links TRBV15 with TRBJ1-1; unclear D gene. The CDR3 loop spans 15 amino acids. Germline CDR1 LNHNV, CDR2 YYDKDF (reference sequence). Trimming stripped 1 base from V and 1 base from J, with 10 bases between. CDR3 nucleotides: TGTGCCACCAGCAGAGTAACACCATGGAACACTGAAGCTTTCTTT. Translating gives CATSRVTPWNTEAFF.

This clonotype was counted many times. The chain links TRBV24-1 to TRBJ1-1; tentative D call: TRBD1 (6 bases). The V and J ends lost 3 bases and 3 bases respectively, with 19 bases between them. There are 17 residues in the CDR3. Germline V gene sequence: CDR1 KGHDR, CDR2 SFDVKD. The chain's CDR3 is CATSDHSRQVRYTEAFF. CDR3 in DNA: TGTGCCACCAGTGATCATTCACGACAGGTGAGGTACACTGAAGCTTTCTTT.

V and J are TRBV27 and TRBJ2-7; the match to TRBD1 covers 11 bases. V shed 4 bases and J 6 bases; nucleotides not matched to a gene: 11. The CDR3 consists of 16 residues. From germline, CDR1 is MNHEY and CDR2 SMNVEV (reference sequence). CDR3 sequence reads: CASSSNRGTGGGEQYF. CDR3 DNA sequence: TGTGCCAGCAGTTCAAATCGAGGGACAGGGGGTGGCGAGCAGTACTTC.

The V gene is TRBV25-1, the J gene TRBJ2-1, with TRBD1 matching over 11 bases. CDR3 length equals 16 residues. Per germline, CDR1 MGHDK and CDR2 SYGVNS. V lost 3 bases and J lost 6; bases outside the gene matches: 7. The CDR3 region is CASSDPPGTGGNEQFF. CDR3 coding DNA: TGTGCCAGCAGTGACCCCCCCGGGACAGGGGGCAATGAGCAGTTCTTC. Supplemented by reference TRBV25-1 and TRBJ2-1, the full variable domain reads EADIYQTPRYLVIGTGKKITLECSQTMGHDKMYWYQQDPGMELHLIHYSYGVNSTEKGDLSSESTVSRIRTEHFPLTLESARPSHTSQYLCASSDPPGTGGNEQFFGPGTRLTVL.

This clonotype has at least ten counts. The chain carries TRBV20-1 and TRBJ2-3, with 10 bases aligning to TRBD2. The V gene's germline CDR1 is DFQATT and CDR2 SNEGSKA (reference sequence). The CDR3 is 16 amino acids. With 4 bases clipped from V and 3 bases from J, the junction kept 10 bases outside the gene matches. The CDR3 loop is CSATSLAGDVTDTQYF. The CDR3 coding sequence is TGCAGTGCTACCTCGCTAGCGGGAGACGTGACAGATACGCAGTATTTT.

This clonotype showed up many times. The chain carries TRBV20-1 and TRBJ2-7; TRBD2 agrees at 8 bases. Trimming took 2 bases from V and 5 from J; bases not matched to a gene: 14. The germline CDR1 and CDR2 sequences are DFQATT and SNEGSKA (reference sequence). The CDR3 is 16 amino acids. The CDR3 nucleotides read TGCAGTGCTAGACGATTTAGCGGGATGAACTTTGACGAGCAGTACTTC. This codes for CSARRFSGMNFDEQYF.

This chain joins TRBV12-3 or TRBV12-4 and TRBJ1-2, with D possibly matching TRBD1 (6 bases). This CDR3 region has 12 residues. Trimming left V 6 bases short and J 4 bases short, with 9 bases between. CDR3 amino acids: CASREQGYGYTF. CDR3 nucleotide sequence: TGTGCCAGCAGGGAACAGGGCTATGGCTACACCTTC.

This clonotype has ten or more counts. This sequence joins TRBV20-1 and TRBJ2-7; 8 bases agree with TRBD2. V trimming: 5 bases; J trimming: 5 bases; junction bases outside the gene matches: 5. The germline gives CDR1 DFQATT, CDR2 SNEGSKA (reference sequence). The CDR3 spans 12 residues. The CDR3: CSAQRETDEQYF. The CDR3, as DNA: TGCAGTGCTCAGCGGGAGACGGACGAGCAGTACTTC.

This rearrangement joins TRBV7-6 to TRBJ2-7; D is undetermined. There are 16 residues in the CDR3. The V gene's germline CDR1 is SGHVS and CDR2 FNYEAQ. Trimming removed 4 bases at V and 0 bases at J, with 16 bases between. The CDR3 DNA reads TGTGCCAGCAGCTATGGAACCGGGTCTGCCTCCTACGAGCAGTACTTC. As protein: CASSYGTGSASYEQYF.

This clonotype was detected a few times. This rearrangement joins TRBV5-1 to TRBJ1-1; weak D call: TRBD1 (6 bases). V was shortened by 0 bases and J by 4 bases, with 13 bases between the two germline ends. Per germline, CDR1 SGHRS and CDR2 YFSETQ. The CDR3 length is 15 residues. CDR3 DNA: TGCGCCAGCAGCTTGGTCGGGTTGGGGGCCACTGAAGCTTTCTTT. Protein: CASSLVGLGATEAFF.

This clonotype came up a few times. CDR3 region: CASSFEGKTTGELFF. CDR3 nucleotide sequence: TGTGCCAGCAGTTTCGAGGGGAAAACCACCGGGGAGCTGTTTTTT. The gene calls are TRBV12-3 or TRBV12-4 and TRBJ2-2; D tentatively reads TRBD1 or TRBD2 (5 bases each). V dropped 3 bases and J dropped 4 bases, with 12 bases sitting between them. The CDR3 is made up of 15 amino acids.

The CDR3 DNA follows: TGTGCCTGGAGTCATTCAGTTTCTGGAAACACCATATATTTT. Its protein is CAWSHSVSGNTIYF. The gene calls are TRBV30 and TRBJ1-3; no clear D gene. Germline-derived CDR1 and CDR2 are GTSNPN and SVGIG (reference sequence). The CDR3 is made up of 14 amino acids. Between the trimmed V and J ends, which lost 2 bases and 1 base, there was a span of 9 bases.

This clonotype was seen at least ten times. This CDR3 is CSAIWGTTEAFF. Here the CDR3 DNA reads TGCAGTGCTATCTGGGGGACCACTGAAGCTTTCTTT. The chain has TRBV20-1 and TRBJ1-1, with a weak D call TRBD1 (5 bases). Germline CDR1 reads DFQATT; CDR2 reads SNEGSKA (reference sequence). V dropped 4 bases and J dropped 4 bases, with 10 bases sitting between them. CDR3 length: 12 residues.

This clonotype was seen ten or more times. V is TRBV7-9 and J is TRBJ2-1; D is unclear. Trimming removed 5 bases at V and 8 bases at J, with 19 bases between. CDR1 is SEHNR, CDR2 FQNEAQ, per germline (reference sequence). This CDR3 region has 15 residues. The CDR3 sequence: CASSPPLIVADEQFF. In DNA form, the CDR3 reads TGTGCCAGCAGCCCACCCTTAATTGTTGCGGATGAGCAGTTCTTC. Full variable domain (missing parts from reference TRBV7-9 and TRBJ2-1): DTGVSQNPRHKITKRGQNVTFRCDPISEHNRLYWYRQTLGQGPEFLTYFQNEAQLEKSRLLSDRFSAERPKGSFSTLEIQRTEQGDSAMYLCASSPPLIVADEQFFGPGTRLTVL.

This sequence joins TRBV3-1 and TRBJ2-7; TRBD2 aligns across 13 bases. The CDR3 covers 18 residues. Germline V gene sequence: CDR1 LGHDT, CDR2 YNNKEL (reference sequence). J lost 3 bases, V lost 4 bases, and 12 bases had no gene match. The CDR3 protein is CASSRRRGLAGHHYEQYF. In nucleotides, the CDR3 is TGTGCCAGCAGCCGCCGGAGGGGACTAGCGGGACACCACTACGAGCAGTACTTC.

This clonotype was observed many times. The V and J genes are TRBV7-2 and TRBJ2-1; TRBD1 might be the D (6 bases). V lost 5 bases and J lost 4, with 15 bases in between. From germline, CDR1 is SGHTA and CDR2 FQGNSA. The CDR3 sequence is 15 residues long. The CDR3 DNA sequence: TGTGCCAGCAGCGCCGGGACACAAAAATACAATGAGCAGTTCTTC. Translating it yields CASSAGTQKYNEQFF.

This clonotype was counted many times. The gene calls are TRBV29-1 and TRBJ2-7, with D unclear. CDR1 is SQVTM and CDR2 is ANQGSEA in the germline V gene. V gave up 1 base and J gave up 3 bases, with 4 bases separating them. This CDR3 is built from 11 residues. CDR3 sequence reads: CSVEASYEQYF. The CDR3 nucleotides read TGCAGCGTTGAAGCTAGCTACGAGCAGTACTTC.

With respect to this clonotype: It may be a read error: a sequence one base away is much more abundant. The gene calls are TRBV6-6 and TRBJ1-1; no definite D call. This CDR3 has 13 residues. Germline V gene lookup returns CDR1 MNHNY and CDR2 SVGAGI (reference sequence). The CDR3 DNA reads TGTGCCCGCAGTTACCTAACGGACACTGAAGCTTTCTTT. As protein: CARSYLTDTEAFF.

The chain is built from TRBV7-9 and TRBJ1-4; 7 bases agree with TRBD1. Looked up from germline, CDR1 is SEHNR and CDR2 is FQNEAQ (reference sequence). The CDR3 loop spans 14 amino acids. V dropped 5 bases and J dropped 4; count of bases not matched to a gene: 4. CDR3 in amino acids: CASSRTGDNEKLFF. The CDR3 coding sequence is TGTGCCAGCAGCCGAACAGGGGATAATGAAAAACTGTTTTTT. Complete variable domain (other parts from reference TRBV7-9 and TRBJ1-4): DTGVSQNPRHKITKRGQNVTFRCDPISEHNRLYWYRQTLGQGPEFLTYFQNEAQLEKSRLLSDRFSAERPKGSFSTLEIQRTEQGDSAMYLCASSRTGDNEKLFFGSGTQLSVL.